This record looks at one TCR beta chain sequence and its context. The sample comes from a study of T-cell memory formation after mild COVID-19. The germline V and J ends were trimmed by 0 bases and 6 bases, with 11 bases remaining between them. The germline CDR1 and CDR2 sequences are LGHNA and YSLEER. This CDR3 contains 15 residues. TCRdb reprocessed the 5' RACE reads via MiXCR and lists one record per CDR3 protein. Among some 350,000 distinct CDR3 sequences listed, 10% to 15% were seen once. The clonotype originates from a man between 18 and 29 years old who had mild COVID-19 (a few samples of this study predate the infection). Cell type and time point are not known. Sequenced sample: PBMCs or a T cell subset sorted from them (not recorded which). This chain joins TRBV4-3 and TRBJ2-2, with a weak D call TRBD2 (6 bases). The CDR3 coding sequence is TGCGCCAGCAGCCAAGATGGAGGGCTGCCCGGGGAGCTGTTTTTT. It codes for CASSQDGGLPGELFF.